The clone carrying this T cell receptor beta chain was seen more than once but under ten times. What it recognizes is unknown. These data belong to a study of cytomegalovirus exposure and HLA in healthy donors. Findings of the study overall: Follow-up analysis found HLA locus-dependent TCR association rates, highest for DRB1 and lowest for HLA-C.

With 60 Vbeta and 13 Jbeta primers, the PCR was carried out. Here immunoSEQ multiplex PCR was the method, and the copy in TCRdb shows in-frame clones only, minus some. The table has tens of thousands of clones, roughly 88% seen once. The V gene's germline CDR1 is SGHRS and CDR2 YFSETQ. The CDR3 runs to 15 residues. V was trimmed by 2 bases and J by 5 bases, leaving 15 bases between them. The V call is TRBV5-1, the J call TRBJ2-3; D is possibly TRBD1 (6 bases). The clonotype was recovered from a woman between 18 and 29 years old in good health and CMV-seronegative. The sample comprised PBMCs. In nucleotides, the CDR3 is TGCGCCAGCAGCTTTATGGACAGTTTAGGAGATACGCAGTATTTT. It yields the protein CASSFMDSLGDTQYF.